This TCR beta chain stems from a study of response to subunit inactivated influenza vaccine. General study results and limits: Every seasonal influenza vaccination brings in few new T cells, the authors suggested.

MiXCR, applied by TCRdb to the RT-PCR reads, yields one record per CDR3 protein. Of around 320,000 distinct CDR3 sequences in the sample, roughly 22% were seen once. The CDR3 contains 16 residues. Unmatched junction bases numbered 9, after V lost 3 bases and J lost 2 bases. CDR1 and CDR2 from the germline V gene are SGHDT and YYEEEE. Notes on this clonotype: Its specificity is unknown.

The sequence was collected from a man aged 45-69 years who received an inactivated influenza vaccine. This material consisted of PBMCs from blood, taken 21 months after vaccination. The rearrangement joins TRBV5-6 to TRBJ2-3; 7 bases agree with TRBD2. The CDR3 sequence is CASSSFTSAYTDTQYF. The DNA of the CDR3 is TGTGCCAGCAGCTCCTTCACTAGCGCATACACAGATACGCAGTATTTT.